Listed below are T cell receptor beta chains from one sample, sequenced in a study of blood T cell repertoires in COVID-19. Repertoires were generated with immunoSEQ multiplex PCR, while TCRdb's copy carries only in-frame clones and drops some. The sample has 150,000 to 200,000 clones; approximately 90% are singletons. Sequenced sample: peripheral blood. The receptors were gathered from a man aged 18-30 years with COVID-19, enrolled during active disease. The CDR3 runs from the conserved cysteine through the conserved F or W. Fields, in order: V gene, clone size, J gene, D gene, CDR3 DNA, CDR3 protein. The D gene is left open where the match is weak. Clone sizes are given selectively: once, few, many, or a class where the clone is expanded.

>TRBV5-6|NA|TRBJ2-7|TRBD1
TGTGCCAGCAGCCAAGGACAGGAGGAGGTATACGAGCAGTACTTC
CASSQGQEEVYEQYF
>TRBV9|NA|TRBJ2-3|TRBD1
TGTGCCAGCAGTCGGACAGGGTTGGCCGATACGCAGTATTTT
CASSRTGLADTQYF
>TRBV6-6|NA|TRBJ1-2|TRBD1
TGTGCCAGCAGTTCAACGGGACAGGGTTCCGGTGGCTACACCTTC
CASSSTGQGSGGYTF
>TRBV7-9|NA|TRBJ1-1|NA
TGTGCCAGCAGCCTTACAGGGTTCAACACTGAAGCTTTCTTT
CASSLTGFNTEAFF
>TRBV11-3|NA|TRBJ2-2|NA
TGTGCCAGCAGCTCGGACACGAACACCGGGGAGCTGTTTTTT
CASSSDTNTGELFF
>TRBV6-6|NA|TRBJ1-5|TRBD1
TGTGCCAGCAGTTACGACAGGGAGGATCAGCCCCAGCATTTT
CASSYDREDQPQHF
>TRBV30|NA|TRBJ2-2|NA
TGTGCCTGGAGTCCCCAGGATGTTAAGGCCGGGGAGCTGTTTTTT
CAWSPQDVKAGELFF
>TRBV5-6|NA|TRBJ1-3|NA
TGTGCCAGCAGCTTGGACAACTCTGGAAACACCATATATTTT
CASSLDNSGNTIYF
>TRBV14|NA|TRBJ2-1|NA
TGTGCCAGCAGCCAAGTTTATCGCAGAAACAATGAGCAGTTCTTC
CASSQVYRRNNEQFF
>TRBV10-3|NA|TRBJ2-7|TRBD2
TGTGCCATCAGTGAGTCAGCGGGAGGATACGAGCAGTACTTC
CAISESAGGYEQYF
>TRBV11-3|NA|TRBJ2-7|TRBD1
TGTGCCAGCAGCATAGGACAGGGGGCCAACGAGCAGTACTTC
CASSIGQGANEQYF
>TRBV6-5|few|TRBJ1-5|NA
TGTGCCAGCAGCCGGGGGACGGGGCAGCCCCAGCATTTT
CASSRGTGQPQHF
>TRBV28|NA|TRBJ1-5|NA
TGTGCCAGCAGAGCGGGGGCTGTTATTCAGCCCCAGCATTTT
CASRAGAVIQPQHF
>TRBV30|NA|TRBJ2-3|NA
TGTGCCTGGAGTGAGAGGGGGGGGACAGATACGCAGTATTTT
CAWSERGGTDTQYF
>TRBV29-1|few|TRBJ2-1|TRBD1
TGCAGCGTTGGAGGCAGGGGGTCTGACAATGAGCAGTTCTTC
CSVGGRGSDNEQFF
>TRBV29-1|NA|TRBJ2-1|NA
TGCAGCGTTGAAGTAACTAGCTCTGAGCAGTTCTTC
CSVEVTSSEQFF